This TCR beta chain was sequenced during a study of blood T cell repertoires in COVID-19. Study in general: Samples taken during acute and convalescent COVID-19 were collected in the United States, Italy and Spain. PBMCs, B-cell-depleted T cells, or T cells provided the cDNA or gDNA that made up the material.

Method: immunoSEQ multiplex PCR; TCRdb's copy keeps in-frame clones and lacks some. This sample has more than 90,000 clones, with 90% to 95% found just once. CDR1 is MNHEY, CDR2 SMNVEV, per germline (reference sequence). The trim removed 5 bases at V and 5 bases at J, leaving 7 bases unmatched. There are 15 residues in the CDR3. Sequencing input: peripheral blood. V is TRBV27 and J is TRBJ2-2, with 8 nucleotides matching TRBD2. The TCR sequence derives from a man aged 50-59 years with acute or convalescent COVID-19. CDR3 protein: CASSLGLATTGELFF. The CDR3 region has the DNA TGTGCCAGCAGTCTTGGACTAGCTACTACCGGGGAGCTGTTTTTT.